Below, 7 T cell receptor beta chains from the same sample are listed, as sequenced in a study of T cell changes during pregnancy in multiple sclerosis (dated by TCRdb to the late 2010s). To prepare the library, the immunoSEQ multiplex PCR assay was applied. Sourced from immuneACCESS, this table was stored by TCRdb with only in-frame sequences that have V and J called. A share of the clones is absent; for the studies checked, an unresolved V gene accounts for under half, and the remainder has no known explanation. A total of around 110,000 clones appear in this sample, less than 95% of them only once. Approximately 1.6% of the sample is held by the ten biggest clonotypes. The sample here was peripheral blood, taken after pregnancy. The receptors derive from a female donor with multiple sclerosis, enrolled in a pregnancy study.

The rearrangement uses TRBV7-6 and TRBJ2-3, with D maybe TRBD2 (6 bases). V gave up 1 base and J gave up 4 bases, with 18 bases separating them. CDR1 is SGHVS, CDR2 FNYEAQ, per germline. The CDR3 runs to 17 residues. CDR3: CASSLGGGPGVADTQYF. The CDR3 DNA sequence: TGTGCCAGCAGCTTAGGTGGCGGACCGGGGGTCGCAGATACGCAGTATTTT.

The genes are TRBV9 and TRBJ2-3, with D maybe TRBD2 (5 bases). Trimming shortened V by 7 bases and J by 0 bases, and 9 bases separated the two germline ends. This CDR3 contains 13 residues. Germline CDR1 SGDLS, CDR2 YYNGEE. The CDR3 spells CASGADSTDTQYF. CDR3 in DNA: TGTGCCAGCGGAGCGGATAGCACAGATACGCAGTATTTT. Based on the CDR3 plus reference TRBV9 and TRBJ2-3, the full variable domain is DSGVTQTPKHLITATGQRVTLRCSPRSGDLSVYWYQQSLDQGLQFLIQYYNGEERAKGNILERFSAQQFPDLHSELNLSSLELGDSALYFCASGADSTDTQYFGPGTRLTVL.

The chain joins TRBV18 to TRBJ1-1; 7 positions match TRBD1. The CDR3 has 17 residues. V trimming: 1 base; J trimming: 2 bases; junction bases outside the gene matches: 10. Germline CDR1 is KGHSH and CDR2 is LQKENI. CDR3 sequence (DNA): TGTGCCAGCTCACCACGCCTTTACAGGGGTGGTAACACTGAAGCTTTCTTT. Translating gives CASSPRLYRGGNTEAFF.

The chain carries TRBV6-1 and TRBJ2-1; 8 bases line up with TRBD2. The V gene's germline CDR1 is MNHNS and CDR2 SASEGT. With V trimmed by 4 bases and J by 7 bases, 24 bases remained unmatched. There are 20 residues in the CDR3. CDR3 residues: CASSALGGGRQLRGRNEQFF. The DNA of the CDR3 is TGTGCCAGCAGTGCCCTGGGGGGGGGCCGGCAATTACGCGGGAGGAATGAGCAGTTCTTC.

The V and J genes are TRBV28 and TRBJ1-1; the D gene is possibly TRBD1 (6 bases). The germline CDR1 and CDR2 sequences are MDHEN and SYDVKM. V lost 2 bases to trimming and J lost 1 base, with 11 bases between them. This CDR3 comprises 15 residues. CDR3 in DNA: TGTGCCAGCAGTTTAACAGGGAGTGCGAACACTGAAGCTTTCTTT. As protein: CASSLTGSANTEAFF.

The chain links TRBV4-1 to TRBJ2-1; 9 bases fit TRBD2. Germline-derived CDR1 and CDR2 are MGHRA and YSYEKL. V lost 1 base and J lost 4; bases outside the gene matches: 5. The CDR3 loop spans 16 amino acids. CDR3: CASSQVAGVGYNEQFF. The DNA for the CDR3 is TGCGCCAGCAGCCAAGTAGCGGGAGTCGGGTACAATGAGCAGTTCTTC.

The genes are TRBV6-5 and TRBJ2-7; TRBD1 might be the D (6 bases). Germline assignment: CDR1 MNHEY and CDR2 SVGAGI. Trimming pared 6 bases from V and 0 bases from J, leaving 12 bases between. The CDR3 length is 14 residues. CDR3 bases: TGTGCCAGCAGGACAGGTTGGAGCTCCTACGAGCAGTACTTC. Residues: CASRTGWSSYEQYF.